This entry is about one TCR beta chain. What it binds is unknown. The data originate from a study of T-cell memory formation after mild COVID-19. Study-wide results and limits: Clones contracting day 15 to 85 were balanced CD4/CD8; later expanders leaned CD4+.

The germline V gene encodes CDR1 SEHNR and CDR2 FQNEAQ (reference sequence). J lost 4 bases, V lost 0 bases, and 5 bases had no gene match. The CDR3 sequence is 16 residues long. In TCRdb, the 5' RACE reads were re-called with MiXCR into one record per CDR3 protein. The table has about 470,000 distinct CDR3 sequences, more than 20% seen once. This TCR was recovered from an adult woman who had mild COVID-19 (a few samples of this study predate the infection). Cell type and time point are not known. This rearrangement joins TRBV7-9 to TRBJ2-5, with 10 bases matching TRBD1. The specimen was PBMCs or a T cell subset sorted from them (not recorded which). As DNA, the CDR3 is TGTGCCAGCAGCTTAGCCTCGGGACAGGGGCGAGAGACCCAGTACTTC. Translated, it gives CASSLASGQGRETQYF.